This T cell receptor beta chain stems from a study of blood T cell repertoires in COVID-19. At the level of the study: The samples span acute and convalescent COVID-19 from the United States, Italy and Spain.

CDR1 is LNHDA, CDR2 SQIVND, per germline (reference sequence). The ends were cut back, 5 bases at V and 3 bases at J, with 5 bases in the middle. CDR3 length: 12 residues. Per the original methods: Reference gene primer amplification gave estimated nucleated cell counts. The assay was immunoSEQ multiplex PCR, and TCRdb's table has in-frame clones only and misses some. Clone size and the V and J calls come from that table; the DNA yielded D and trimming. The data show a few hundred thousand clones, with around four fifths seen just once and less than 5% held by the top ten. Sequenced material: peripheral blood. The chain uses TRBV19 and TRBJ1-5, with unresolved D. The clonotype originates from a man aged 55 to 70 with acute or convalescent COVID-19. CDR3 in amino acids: CASSPNNQPQHF. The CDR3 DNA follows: TGTGCCAGTAGTCCCAACAATCAGCCCCAGCATTTT. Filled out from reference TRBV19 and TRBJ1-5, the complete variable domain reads DGGITQSPKYLFRKEGQNVTLSCEQNLNHDAMYWYRQDPGQGLRLIYYSQIVNDFQKGDIAEGYSVSREKKESFPLTVTSAQKNPTAFYLCASSPNNQPQHFGDGTRLSIL.